A single sample is the source of the 31 T cell receptor beta chains below, sequenced in a study of cytomegalovirus exposure and HLA in healthy donors listed by TCRdb under 2017. The library was prepared using the immunoSEQ multiplex PCR assay. For the multiplex PCR, a mixture combining 60 forward primers for TCR Vbeta segments and 13 reverse primers for TCR Jbeta segments was used. Imported from immuneACCESS, the table was reduced by TCRdb to in-frame sequences with V and J called. These copies leave out some clones; in studies compared against another copy, an unresolved V gene accounts for under half, and the cause of the remainder is not known. The sample table holds about 160,000 clones, of which 81% were seen once. 1% to 1.5% of the sample is in the top ten clones. The specimen was PBMCs. Receptor source: a man in his forties or fifties in good health and CMV-seropositive.

The V gene is TRBV28, the J gene TRBJ2-5; 8 bases are a match to TRBD1. J lost 2 bases, V lost 3 bases, and 8 bases had no gene match. Looked up from germline, CDR1 is MDHEN and CDR2 is SYDVKM. CDR3 length: 16 amino acids. DNA of the CDR3: TGTGCCAGCAGTTTGGGGCAGGGGGCCTCACAAGAGACCCAGTACTTC. Protein product: CASSLGQGASQETQYF.

This rearrangement joins TRBV5-1 to TRBJ2-7; D is perhaps TRBD1 (6 bases). V was clipped by 4 bases and J by 3 bases, with 14 bases between them. This CDR3 is 14 amino acids long. The V gene's germline CDR1 is SGHRS and CDR2 YFSETQ. The CDR3 is CASSPNGQSYEQYF. CDR3 sequence (DNA): TGCGCCAGCAGCCCTAATGGACAGAGCTACGAGCAGTACTTC.

Comment on this clone: At one end, the junction sequence differs from germline, possibly due to a read error. The V and J genes are TRBV5-1 and TRBJ2-1; TRBD2 aligns across 15 bases. Germline assignment: CDR1 SGHRS and CDR2 YFSETQ. This CDR3 is 16 amino acids long. The chain's CDR3 is CASSPGTSGRSFEKFF. Here the CDR3 DNA reads TGCGCCAGCAGCCCCGGGACTAGCGGGAGGAGTTTTGAGAAGTTCTTC.

This sequence joins TRBV9 and TRBJ2-1; 7 bases line up with TRBD1. The V and J ends lost 0 bases and 8 bases, in that order; junction bases with no gene match: 11. The CDR3 loop spans 16 amino acids. Per the germline V gene, CDR1 is SGDLS and CDR2 is YYNGEE. CDR3 nucleotide sequence: TGTGCCAGCAGCGTAGAGGGGGCCTCCTCCGAGGATGAGCAGTTCTTC. Translation: CASSVEGASSEDEQFF.

The gene calls are TRBV5-6 and TRBJ2-2; D may be TRBD1 (5 bases). The germline gives CDR1 SGHDT, CDR2 YYEEEE. V shed 3 bases and J shed 2 bases, with 11 bases lying between them. This CDR3 has 15 residues. In DNA form, the CDR3 reads TGTGCCAGCAGCTGGACAATAATTAACACCGGGGAGCTGTTTTTT. Protein product: CASSWTIINTGELFF.

The chain links TRBV28 to TRBJ1-2; 7 bases match TRBD1. CDR1 and CDR2 from the germline V gene are MDHEN and SYDVKM. The junction had 11 bases not matched to a gene; V was cut back by 6 bases and J by 4 bases. The CDR3 runs 15 residues. The CDR3 reads CASRSQGTLSYGYTF. CDR3 nucleotides: TGTGCCAGCAGATCACAGGGGACCTTATCCTATGGCTACACCTTC.

The chain employs TRBV6-5 and TRBJ1-2; 7 bases are shared with TRBD1. CDR3 length equals 14 residues. Trimming cost V 5 bases and J 1 base; bases outside gene matches: 4. Germline V gene data show CDR1 as MNHEY and CDR2 as SVGAGI. The CDR3 nucleotides are TGTGCCAGCAGTGACTACAGGGGTAACTATGGCTACACCTTC. Translating it yields CASSDYRGNYGYTF.

CDR3 DNA: TGTGCCGGTTCGACAGGGCCTTTGGAGACCCAGTACTTC. It yields the protein CAGSTGPLETQYF. The chain carries TRBV2 and TRBJ2-5, with 7 bases that match TRBD1. Trimming at V came to 11 bases and at J to 5 bases, leaving 11 bases not matched to a gene. The CDR3 sequence is 13 residues long. CDR1 SNHLY and CDR2 FYNNEI come from the germline V gene.

The genes are TRBV4-3 and TRBJ2-2; 8 bases are a match to TRBD2. The trim removed 0 bases at V and 8 bases at J, leaving 5 bases unmatched. Germline V gene sequence: CDR1 LGHNA, CDR2 YSLEER. CDR3 length: 15 residues. The CDR3 reads CASSQDPTSGGELFF. As DNA, the CDR3 is TGCGCCAGCAGCCAAGACCCCACTAGCGGAGGGGAGCTGTTTTTT.

The J gene is TRBJ2-1, the V gene TRBV5-4; 10 bases agree with TRBD2. Trimming at V came to 2 bases and at J to 7 bases, leaving 3 bases not matched to a gene. Germline assignment: CDR1 SGHNT and CDR2 YYREEE (reference sequence). There are 14 residues in the CDR3. CDR3 nucleotides: TGTGCCAGCAGCTTAAGACTAGCGGGTAATGAGCAGTTCTTC. Protein product: CASSLRLAGNEQFF.

The chain employs TRBV15 and TRBJ2-2; 7 bases line up with TRBD2. CDR3 length: 15 amino acids. Per germline, CDR1 LNHNV and CDR2 YYDKDF (reference sequence). Trimming at V came to 0 bases and at J to 5 bases, leaving 3 bases not matched to a gene. The CDR3 spells CATSRDRRETGELFF. The CDR3 nucleotides are TGTGCCACCAGCAGAGATAGGCGGGAGACCGGGGAGCTGTTTTTT.

The J gene is TRBJ1-1, the V gene TRBV11-2, with 7 bases fitting TRBD1. The CDR3 has 12 amino acids. Germline-derived CDR1 and CDR2 are SGHAT and FQNNGV. J gave up 10 bases and V 1 base, and 3 bases lay outside the gene matches. The CDR3, as DNA: TGTGCCAGCAGCTTAGGACAGGGCGCAGCTTTCTTT. Translated, it gives CASSLGQGAAFF. The variable domain in full, completed from reference TRBV11-2 and TRBJ1-1, reads EAGVAQSPRYKIIEKRQSVAFWCNPISGHATLYWYQQILGQGPKLLIQFQNNGVVDDSQLPKDRFSAERLKGVDSTLKIQPAKLEDSAVYLCASSLGQGAAFFGQGTRLTVV.

The gene calls are TRBV6-1 and TRBJ1-2, with no clear D. The germline gives CDR1 MNHNS, CDR2 SASEGT. Trimming cost V 3 bases and J 4 bases, with 6 bases left between them. The CDR3 spans 12 residues. Here the CDR3 DNA reads TGTGCCAGCAGTGAGGGAGCCTATGGCTACACCTTC. Amino acids: CASSEGAYGYTF.

The rearrangement uses TRBV4-1 and TRBJ1-1; 7 bases line up with TRBD1. V dropped 1 base and J dropped 7; count of bases not matched to a gene: 9. Germline V gene sequence: CDR1 MGHRA, CDR2 YSYEKL. There are 15 residues in the CDR3. The CDR3 is CASSQGARDSLEAFF. The CDR3 region has the DNA TGCGCCAGCAGCCAAGGAGCCCGGGACAGCCTTGAAGCTTTCTTT.

The chain carries TRBV5-5 and TRBJ1-5; TRBD1 aligns across 9 bases. V lost 4 bases and J lost 7; bases outside the gene matches: 12. This CDR3 region has 16 residues. CDR1 is SGHKS and CDR2 is YYEKEE in the germline V gene (reference sequence). In DNA form, the CDR3 reads TGTGCCAGCAGCGGAGGGACAGGGCTGAACGGACAGCCCCAGCATTTT. This sequence encodes CASSGGTGLNGQPQHF.

This rearrangement joins TRBV2 to TRBJ2-1; TRBD2 matches at 8 bases. V shed 11 bases and J 5 bases; nucleotides not matched to a gene: 8. Per the germline V gene, CDR1 is SNHLY and CDR2 is FYNNEI. The CDR3 has 13 residues. CDR3 region: CARERESDNEQFF. For the CDR3, the DNA is TGTGCCCGAGAGCGGGAGTCGGACAATGAGCAGTTCTTC.

The sample holds one count of this clone. The rearrangement links TRBV7-3 to TRBJ2-1, with 14 bases lining up with TRBD2. The germline V gene encodes CDR1 SGHTA and CDR2 FQGTGA. The V and J ends lost 5 bases and 8 bases, in that order; junction bases with no gene match: 5. This CDR3 contains 15 residues. The CDR3 nucleotides are TGTGCCAGCAGCCCGACTAGCGGGAGGGAGTATGAGCAGTTCTTC. This gives the protein CASSPTSGREYEQFF.

This clone was recorded only once. This sequence joins TRBV11-3 and TRBJ1-1, with unresolved D. Germline CDR1 and CDR2: SGHNT and YENEEA. The CDR3 sequence is 13 residues long. The ends were cut back, 3 bases at V and 4 bases at J, with 9 bases in the middle. CDR3 loop: CASSFSGSTEAFF. CDR3 in DNA: TGTGCCAGCAGCTTCAGCGGGAGCACTGAAGCTTTCTTT. Filled out from reference TRBV11-3 and TRBJ1-1, the complete variable domain reads EAGVVQSPRYKIIEKKQPVAFWCNPISGHNTLYWYLQNLGQGPELLIRYENEEAVDDSQLPKDRFSAERLKGVDSTLKIQPAELGDSAVYLCASSFSGSTEAFFGQGTRLTVV.

DNA for the CDR3: TGTGCCAGCAGCCTCACTAGCGGGACGACTCTCAATGAGCAGTTCTTC. Its translation: CASSLTSGTTLNEQFF. This chain uses TRBV9 with TRBJ2-1, with 10 bases identical to TRBD2. This CDR3 contains 16 residues. The junction had 10 bases not matched to a gene; V was cut back by 4 bases and J by 6 bases. The germline V gene has CDR1 SGDLS and CDR2 YYNGEE.

The chain is built from TRBV5-1 and TRBJ2-5; possibly TRBD1 for D (6 bases). The closer fit of TRBJ2-7 to the DNA end suggests the J call may be wrong. CDR1 SGHRS and CDR2 YFSETQ come from the germline V gene. The CDR3 consists of 14 residues. CDR3 in DNA: TGCGCCAGCAGCCCGGAGACAGGCACCTACGAGCAGTACTTC. This sequence encodes CASSPETGTYEQYF.

This chain links TRBV19 with TRBJ1-3, with a weak D call TRBD1 (6 bases). V lost 6 bases, J lost 0 bases, and 12 bases lay in between. Germline-derived CDR1 and CDR2 are LNHDA and SQIVND (reference sequence). The CDR3 is made up of 15 amino acids. The chain's CDR3 is CASSERTVSGNTIYF. The CDR3 bases are TGTGCCAGTAGCGAACGGACAGTCTCTGGAAACACCATATATTTT.

The J gene is TRBJ2-1, the V gene TRBV30; possible D gene TRBD2, 6 bases. Germline loops: CDR1 GTSNPN, CDR2 SVGIG (reference sequence). Trimming took 1 base from V and 6 from J, leaving 10 bases between them. The CDR3 has 13 amino acids. CDR3 sequence (DNA): TGTGCCTGGAGTGACGGGGGAGTCAATGAGCAGTTCTTC. Translated: CAWSDGGVNEQFF.

This clone was seen more than once but under ten times. Written as DNA, the CDR3 is TGCGCCAGCAAGGGGGACAGGGGAGCTAGTGAGCAGTTCTTC. This translates into CASKGDRGASEQFF. This rearrangement joins TRBV5-1 to TRBJ2-1, with 10 positions matching TRBD1. Germline lookup yields CDR1 SGHRS and CDR2 YFSETQ. CDR3 length equals 14 residues. The trim removed 6 bases at V and 9 bases at J, leaving 9 bases unmatched.

The chain couples TRBV6-5 to TRBJ1-2; 8 positions agree with TRBD1. Germline values: CDR1 MNHEY, CDR2 SVGAGI. The V gene end was trimmed by 4 bases and the J gene end by 6 bases; junction bases not matched to a gene: 10. The CDR3 is 15 amino acids. The CDR3 region is CASSLGQGLSHGYTF. CDR3 nucleotide sequence: TGTGCCAGCAGTTTAGGACAGGGATTATCGCATGGCTACACCTTC.

This clone was detected only a few times. This chain joins TRBV2 and TRBJ1-1; D uncertain. V was pared by 7 bases and J by 4 bases, with 10 bases between. Germline lookup yields CDR1 SNHLY and CDR2 FYNNEI. The CDR3 spans 12 residues. As DNA, the CDR3 is TGTGCCAGCACTCGTGAGGGCACTGAAGCTTTCTTT. The encoded protein is CASTREGTEAFF. Full variable domain (rest looked up from reference TRBV2 and TRBJ1-1): EPEVTQTPSHQVTQMGQEVILRCVPISNHLYFYWYRQILGQKVEFLVSFYNNEISEKSEIFDDQFSVERPDGSNFTLKIRSTKLEDSAMYFCASTREGTEAFFGQGTRLTVV.

This rearrangement joins TRBV18 to TRBJ2-5; D possibly corresponds to TRBD1 (8 bases). The CDR3 extends over 15 amino acids. Deletions cut 6 bases from V and 5 bases from J, with 19 bases between. Germline loops: CDR1 KGHSH, CDR2 LQKENI. CDR3 loop: CASSPGQGGVETQYF. The CDR3 DNA follows: TGTGCCAGCTCCCCCGGACAGGGAGGGGTGGAGACCCAGTACTTC.

This sequence joins TRBV5-1 and TRBJ2-5, with 12 bases aligning to TRBD1. The germline CDR1 and CDR2 sequences are SGHRS and YFSETQ. Unmatched junction bases numbered 8, after V lost 5 bases and J lost 3 bases. This CDR3 contains 16 residues. The CDR3 DNA sequence: TGCGCCAGCAGGACCGGGACAGGGGGCGGGGAAGAGACCCAGTACTTC. Translating gives CASRTGTGGGEETQYF.

V gene TRBV7-8 combines with J gene TRBJ2-1; 9 nucleotides line up with TRBD2. Germline-derived CDR1 and CDR2 are SGHVS and FQNEAQ. Germline trimming cut 5 bases from V and 2 bases from J; bases unmatched to any gene: 7. This CDR3 comprises 16 residues. The CDR3 region is CASSPPRLAAYNEQFF. Here the CDR3 DNA reads TGTGCCAGCAGCCCCCCTCGACTAGCGGCCTACAATGAGCAGTTCTTC.

This chain uses TRBV9 with TRBJ2-1; TRBD2 matches 10 bases. Trimming at V came to 3 bases and at J to 4 bases, leaving 1 base not matched to a gene. CDR1 and CDR2 from the germline V gene are SGDLS and YYNGEE. The CDR3 is made up of 14 amino acids. The CDR3 loop is CASSDSGGYNEQFF. CDR3 nucleotide sequence: TGTGCCAGCAGCGATAGCGGGGGGTACAATGAGCAGTTCTTC.

V gene TRBV15 combines with J gene TRBJ1-1, with 10 bases matching TRBD1. Germline values: CDR1 LNHNV, CDR2 YYDKDF (reference sequence). V was pared by 3 bases and J by 10 bases, with 5 bases of the junction left unmatched. The CDR3 sequence is 13 residues long. In DNA, the CDR3 is TGTGCCACCAGCAGCGACAGGGGGCAGGGAGCTTTCTTT. Translated, it gives CATSSDRGQGAFF.

The chain carries TRBV5-6 and TRBJ1-1; 10 nucleotides line up with TRBD1. This CDR3 has 17 amino acids. Germline V gene sequence: CDR1 SGHDT, CDR2 YYEEEE. Losses at the gene ends were 5 bases for V and 3 bases for J; bases not matched to a gene: 13. CDR3 in DNA: TGTGCCAGCAGGTCGTCCGGGACAGGGGAGGTTGACACTGAAGCTTTCTTT. Residues: CASRSSGTGEVDTEAFF.